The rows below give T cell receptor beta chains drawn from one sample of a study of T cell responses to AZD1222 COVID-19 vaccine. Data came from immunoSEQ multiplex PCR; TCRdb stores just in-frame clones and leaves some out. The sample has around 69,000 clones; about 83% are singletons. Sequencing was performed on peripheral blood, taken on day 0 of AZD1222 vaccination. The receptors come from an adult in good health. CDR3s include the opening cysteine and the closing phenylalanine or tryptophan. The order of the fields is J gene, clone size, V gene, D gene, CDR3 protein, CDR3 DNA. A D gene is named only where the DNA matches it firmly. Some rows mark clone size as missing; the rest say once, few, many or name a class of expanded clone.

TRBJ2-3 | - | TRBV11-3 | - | CASSLDPSADTQYF | TGTGCCAGCAGCTTAGATCCCAGCGCAGATACGCAGTATTTT
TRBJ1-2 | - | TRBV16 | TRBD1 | CASSQSGQGVGYGYTF | TGTGCCAGCAGCCAATCCGGACAGGGTGTGGGCTATGGCTACACCTTC
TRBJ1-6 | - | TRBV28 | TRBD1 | CASSLGGGGIPPLHF | TGTGCCAGCAGTTTAGGAGGGGGCGGAATTCCTCCCCTCCACTTT
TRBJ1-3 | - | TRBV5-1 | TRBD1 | CASSFSTGASGNTIYF | TGCGCCAGCAGCTTTTCAACAGGGGCCTCTGGAAACACCATATATTTT
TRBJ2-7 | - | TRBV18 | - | CASSRTRLNSYEQYF | TGTGCCAGCTCAAGAACTCGACTGAACTCCTACGAGCAGTACTTC
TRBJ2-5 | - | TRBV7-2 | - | CASSITGYRETQYF | TGTGCCAGCAGCATAACAGGGTATCGGGAGACCCAGTACTTC
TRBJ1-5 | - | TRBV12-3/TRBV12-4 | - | CASTVNWGQPQHF | TGTGCCAGCACCGTCAACTGGGGTCAGCCCCAGCATTTT
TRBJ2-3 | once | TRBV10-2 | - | CASSDRSTDTQYF | TGCGCCAGCAGTGACAGGAGCACAGATACGCAGTATTTT
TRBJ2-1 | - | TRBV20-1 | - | CSAVKKGQFF | TGCAGTGCTGTGAAGAAGGGGCAGTTCTTC
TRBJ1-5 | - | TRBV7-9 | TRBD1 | CASSLDRGPNQPQHF | TGTGCCAGCAGCTTAGACAGGGGGCCCAATCAGCCCCAGCATTTT
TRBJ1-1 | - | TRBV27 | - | CASSSTRDTEAFF | TGTGCCAGCAGCTCAACAAGGGACACTGAAGCTTTCTTT
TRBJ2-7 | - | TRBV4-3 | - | CASSQGEGLQGQGEQYF | TGCGCCAGCAGCCAAGGGGAAGGGCTGCAGGGGCAGGGCGAGCAGTACTTC
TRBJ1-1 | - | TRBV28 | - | CASTPLRMNTEAFF | TGTGCCAGCACCCCGCTCAGGATGAACACTGAAGCTTTCTTT
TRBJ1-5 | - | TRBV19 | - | CASSGGNQPQHF | TGTGCCAGTAGTGGAGGGAATCAGCCCCAGCATTTT
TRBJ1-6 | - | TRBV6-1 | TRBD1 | CASSELQDRGGSPLHF | TGTGCCAGCAGTGAACTTCAGGACAGGGGAGGTTCACCCCTCCACTTT
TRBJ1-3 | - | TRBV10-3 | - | CAISESRMGTGNTIYF | TGTGCCATCAGTGAGTCGAGAATGGGAACAGGAAACACCATATATTTT
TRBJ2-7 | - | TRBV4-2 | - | CASSRGTAYEQYF | TGTGCCAGCAGCCGCGGGACAGCTTACGAGCAGTACTTC
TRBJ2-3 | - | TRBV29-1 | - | CSVEGRVGITDTQYF | TGCAGCGTTGAAGGCAGGGTGGGAATCACAGATACGCAGTATTTT
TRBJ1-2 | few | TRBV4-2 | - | CASSQVGLQGDYGYTF | TGTGCCAGCAGCCAAGTAGGATTACAGGGAGACTATGGCTACACCTTC
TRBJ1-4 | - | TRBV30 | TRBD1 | CAWSVVWAGGDEKLFF | TGTGCCTGGAGTGTAGTTTGGGCAGGGGGAGACGAAAAACTGTTTTTT
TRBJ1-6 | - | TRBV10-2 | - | CASREAGLEALHF | TGCGCCAGCAGGGAAGCGGGACTGGAGGCCCTCCACTTT
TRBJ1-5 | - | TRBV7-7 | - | CASSLSEDQPQHF | TGTGCCAGCAGCTTGAGTGAGGATCAGCCCCAGCATTTT
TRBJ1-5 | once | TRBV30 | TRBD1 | CAWADRVNQPQHF | TGTGCCTGGGCAGACAGGGTCAATCAGCCCCAGCATTTT
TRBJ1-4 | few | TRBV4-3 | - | CASSQRAEAGLFF | TGCGCCAGCAGCCAGAGGGCGGAGGCAGGGCTGTTTTTT
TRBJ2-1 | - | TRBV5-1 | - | CASSLVLDHEQFF | TGCGCCAGCAGCTTGGTTCTAGACCATGAGCAGTTCTTC
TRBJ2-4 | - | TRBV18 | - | CASSDSGSKNIQYF | TGTGCCAGCTCAGACAGTGGTTCCAAAAACATTCAGTACTTC
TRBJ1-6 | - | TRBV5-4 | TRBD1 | CASIRPPGQGPLPYNSPLHF | TGTGCCAGCATCCGCCCGCCGGGACAGGGGCCCCTACCTTATAATTCACCCCTCCACTTT
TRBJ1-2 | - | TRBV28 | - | CASSPGYYGYTF | TGTGCCAGCAGCCCAGGGTACTATGGCTACACCTTC
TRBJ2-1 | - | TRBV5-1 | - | CASSLFPGVGNEQFF | TGCGCCAGCAGCTTGTTTCCAGGCGTGGGGAATGAGCAGTTCTTC
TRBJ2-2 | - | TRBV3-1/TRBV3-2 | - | CASSQQGRTGELFF | TGTGCCAGCAGCCAGCAGGGGCGTACCGGGGAGCTGTTTTTT
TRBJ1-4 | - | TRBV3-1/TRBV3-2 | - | CASSHQGAGTNEKLFF | TGTGCCAGCAGCCATCAAGGGGCTGGGACTAATGAAAAACTGTTTTTT
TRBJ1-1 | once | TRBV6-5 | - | CASSTSWETEAFF | TGTGCCAGCAGTACCTCTTGGGAGACTGAAGCTTTCTTT
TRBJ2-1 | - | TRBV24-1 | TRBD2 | CATSDPGLAGGHRNEQFF | TGTGCCACCAGTGACCCCGGACTAGCGGGGGGGCATCGCAATGAGCAGTTCTTC
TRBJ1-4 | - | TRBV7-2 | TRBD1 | CASSFDRGGEKLFF | TGTGCCAGCAGCTTCGACAGGGGAGGCGAAAAACTGTTTTTT
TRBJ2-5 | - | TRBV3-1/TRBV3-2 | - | CASSRVRVQYF | TGTGCCAGCAGCCGCGTAAGGGTCCAGTACTTC
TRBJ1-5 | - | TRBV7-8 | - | CASSLARQYGSNQPQHF | TGTGCCAGCAGCTTGGCCCGACAGTATGGGAGCAATCAGCCCCAGCATTTT
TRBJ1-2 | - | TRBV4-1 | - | CASSQDKLGYGYTF | TGCGCCAGCAGCCAAGATAAATTAGGGTATGGCTACACCTTC
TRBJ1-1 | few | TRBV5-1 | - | CASSLRGDTEAFF | TGCGCCAGCAGCCTCAGGGGTGACACTGAAGCTTTCTTT
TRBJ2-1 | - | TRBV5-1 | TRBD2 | CASSSGPAGVEQFF | TGCGCCAGCAGCTCCGGGCCAGCGGGGGTTGAGCAGTTCTTC
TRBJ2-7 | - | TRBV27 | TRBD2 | CASSLSSSGGAAIYEQYF | TGTGCCAGCAGTTTATCTTCCAGCGGGGGGGCCGCGATTTACGAGCAGTACTTC
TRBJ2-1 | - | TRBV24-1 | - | CATSDWQGSGNEQFF | TGTGCCACCAGTGATTGGCAGGGGAGTGGCAATGAGCAGTTCTTC
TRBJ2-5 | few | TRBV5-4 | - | CASSLGDHNQETQYF | TGTGCCAGCAGCTTGGGGGACCACAATCAAGAGACCCAGTACTTC
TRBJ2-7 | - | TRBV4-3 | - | CASSQDKESYEQYF | TGCGCCAGCAGCCAAGATAAGGAGAGCTACGAGCAGTACTTC
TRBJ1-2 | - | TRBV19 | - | CASSIQGWDGYTF | TGTGCCAGTAGTATACAGGGTTGGGATGGCTACACCTTC
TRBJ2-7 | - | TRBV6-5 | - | CATGRRQDYEQYF | TGTGCCACCGGACGACGACAGGACTACGAGCAGTACTTC